This T cell receptor (beta chain) emerged from a study of identical twins listed by TCRdb under 2016. As for the study more broadly: To test whether fetal clonotypes persist, the study used deep sequencing on TCR alpha and beta repertoires from monozygotic twins, unrelated adults of various ages, and cord blood. Replicate twin experiments were performed at different times using different library preparation protocols to rule out contamination.

There are 12 amino acids in the CDR3, from cysteine to phenylalanine inclusive. The DNA shown is the 36-base CDR3, in frame from base 1. V is shortened by 5 bases, J by 2 bases, and the region joining them spans 10 bases. For CDR1 and CDR2, the germline V gene (reference sequence) lists DFQATT and SNEGSKA. All donors were healthy Caucasians. In the case of this clonotype: Its specific antigen is unknown. Base qualities are not recorded, but no much larger clone differs from it by a single base.

General findings and caveats noted by the study authors: Because the same donors could not be followed over many years, conclusions were based on cross-sectional statistical analysis. Out-of-frame TCR alpha sharing in monozygotic twins was systematically underestimated by recombination models, whereas sharing between unrelated individuals was in agreement with the recombination models. Invariant T cells such as MAIT and iNKT could partly confound zero-insertion analyses, though diverse VJ usage argued against this for most clonotypes. In beta out-of-frame sequences, excess twin sharing was weaker, because having fewer shared sequences lowered the signal-to-noise ratio. Out-of-frame TCR alpha sequences shared between twins showed an excess of low generation-probability sequences compared with coincidental sharing between unrelated individuals. Abundant cord blood beta clonotypes carried fewer insertions; young adult naive repertoires showed a weaker similar trend, while memory repertoires showed none.

The library came from 5' RACE. Sequencing was carried out with an Illumina HiSeq 2000. A universal primer binding site was added through template switching, and the final cDNA carried a unique molecular identifier so that TCR cDNA molecules could be counted accurately. Specific primers in the conserved constant-segment region were used to synthesize first-strand cDNA for the TCR alpha and beta chains. Each cDNA library was double barcoded, with a SMART-Mk sample barcode plus Illumina barcodes, to control for contamination. TruSeq adapter sequences along with Illumina sample barcodes were introduced in two successive PCR steps. The Illumina HiSeq platform was used with custom primers to sequence TCR alpha and beta cDNA libraries. The authors' pipeline ran thus. MiGEC processed the raw reads to extract unique molecular identifiers, while MiXCR was used to determine the CDR3 positions. Recombination models were inferred per individual with the repgenHMM and IGoR tools using an EM algorithm. Shared clonotypes were analyzed with the tcR package in R, and sharing was normalized by the product of cloneset sizes. To study raw recombination without the effects of thymic and clonal selection, out-of-frame nonproductive sequences were analyzed. The raw public reads went through TCRdb reprocessing: fastp at Q25, MiXCR clone calling, in-frame beta chains kept. Here each entry gathers all rows of one CDR3 protein and keeps the most common genes and DNA. The V and J calls and clone size come from TCRdb's table, not from the authors' own analysis. This sample lists 1.5 million to 2 million distinct CDR3 sequences; about 30% were detected once. The ten largest clones represent around 0.3% of the sample.

This chain is built from TRBV20-1 and TRBJ2-7, with no confident D gene call. This sequence was found in a newborn girl in good health. Sequencing input: cord blood. The CDR3 region: CSAEWNAYEQYF. The sequenced DNA: TGCAGTGCTGAGTGGAACGCCTACGAGCAGTACTTC.